Given below is one TCR beta chain in context. With V trimmed by 6 bases and J by 9 bases, 11 bases remained unmatched. The germline gives CDR1 DFQATT, CDR2 SNEGSKA (reference sequence). CDR3 size: 12 residues. TCRdb reprocessed the RT-PCR reads via MiXCR and lists one record per CDR3 protein. The sample records about 700,000 distinct CDR3 sequences, 14% being singletons. The sequenced sample was memory CD4+ T cells from blood. The origin of this receptor is a female donor in good health, serving as a healthy control. The chain has TRBV20-1 and TRBJ2-7; TRBD2 agrees at 7 bases. CDR3 protein: CSATQWEGGQYF. CDR3 DNA: TGCAGTGCAACTCAGTGGGAGGGTGGGCAGTACTTC.